Here is one T cell receptor beta chain with its context. Its antigen is currently unknown. Clones were read by immunoSEQ multiplex PCR, and TCRdb kept only the in-frame ones, dropping some. Seen here are more than 100,000 clones, approximately 87% observed once, and the top ten hold roughly 6.3%. The data are from a study of cytomegalovirus exposure and HLA in healthy donors. Looked up from germline, CDR1 is LGHNA and CDR2 is YSLEER. V was pared by 4 bases and J by 4 bases, with 4 bases of the junction left unmatched. The CDR3 contains 13 residues. Points from the study as a whole: Some public TCRs appeared in many individuals, while most sequences were rare.

The sequence was obtained from a woman between 18 and 30 years old in good health and CMV-seropositive. Sample: PBMCs. The rearrangement links TRBV4-3 to TRBJ2-7, with 7 bases fitting TRBD2. The CDR3 DNA is TGCGCCAGCAGCCCTGGGGGGGGGTACGAGCAGTACTTC. It yields the protein CASSPGGGYEQYF.